This T cell receptor (beta chain) was observed in a study of CXCR3-negative and CXCR3-positive naive CD8 T cells. Overall study findings and caveats: In CXCR3-positive naive cells, the TRB CDR3s were more hydrophobic than in CXCR3-negative naive cells. Similar TRBV-TRBJ usage characterized naive CXCR3-negative and CXCR3-positive cells; memory cells differed.

5' RACE with UMI labels generated the TRB cDNA libraries. TCRdb reprocessed the 5' RACE reads and keeps a single row for each CDR3 protein, giving no DNA. The table gives under 150,000 distinct CDR3 sequences; the top ten clones make up roughly 0.27% of it. Turning to this clonotype: What it binds is unknown.

The sequence was obtained from a human donor in good health. Some clones in this sample may be carry-over from other donors' samples. The sequenced sample was naive CXCR3+ CD8+ T cells from blood. Subset reported: CD45RO-CCR7+CD27+CD95- naive CD8+ T cells expressing CXCR3 (TNR3+).

CDR3 protein: CASSKAFPPYEQYF. The V and J genes are TRBV21-1 and TRBJ2-7; as DNA is missing, the TRBD1 call by TCRdb cannot be tested. TRBV21-1 is deemed a pseudogene. This CDR3 contains 14 residues.